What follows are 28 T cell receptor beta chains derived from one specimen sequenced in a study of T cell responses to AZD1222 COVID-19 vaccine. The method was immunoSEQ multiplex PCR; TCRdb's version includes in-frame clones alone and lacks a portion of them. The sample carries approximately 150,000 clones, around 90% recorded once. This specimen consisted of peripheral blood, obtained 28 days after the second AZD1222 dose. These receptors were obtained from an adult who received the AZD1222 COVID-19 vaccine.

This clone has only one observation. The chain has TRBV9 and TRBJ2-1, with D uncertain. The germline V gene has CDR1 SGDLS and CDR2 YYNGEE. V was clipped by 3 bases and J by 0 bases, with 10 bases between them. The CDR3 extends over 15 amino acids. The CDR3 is CASSAPSPSYNEQFF. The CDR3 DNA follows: TGTGCCAGCAGCGCTCCCTCCCCCTCCTACAATGAGCAGTTCTTC.

The DNA for the CDR3 is TGTGCCAGCAGCTCCGGCAACTATGGCTACACCTTC. This codes for CASSSGNYGYTF. The chain uses TRBV13 and TRBJ1-2; D is undetermined. CDR1 PRHDT and CDR2 FYEKMQ come from the germline V gene (reference sequence). The V gene lost 4 bases and the J gene lost 2 bases, with 5 bases spanning the gap. This CDR3 contains 12 residues. Complete variable domain (other parts from reference TRBV13 and TRBJ1-2): AAGVIQSPRHLIKEKRETATLKCYPIPRHDTVYWYQQGPGQDPQFLISFYEKMQSDKGSIPDRFSAQQFSDYHSELNMSSLELGDSALYFCASSSGNYGYTFGSGTRLTVV.

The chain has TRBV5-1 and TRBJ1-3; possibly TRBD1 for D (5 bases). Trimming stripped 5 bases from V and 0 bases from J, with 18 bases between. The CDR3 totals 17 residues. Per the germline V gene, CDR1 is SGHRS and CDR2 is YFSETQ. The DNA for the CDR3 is TGCGCCAGCAGATTGAGCGGGGGATCTACCTCTGGAAACACCATATATTTT. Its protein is CASRLSGGSTSGNTIYF.

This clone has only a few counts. The CDR3 sequence is CASSLGPSGGELFF. The CDR3 DNA reads as TGTGCCAGCAGCTTGGGACCCTCGGGCGGGGAGCTGTTTTTT. This chain uses TRBV5-6 with TRBJ2-2, with D uncertain. The CDR3 spans 14 residues. CDR1 and CDR2 from the germline V gene are SGHDT and YYEEEE. Trimming cost V 0 bases and J 7 bases, with 10 bases left between them.

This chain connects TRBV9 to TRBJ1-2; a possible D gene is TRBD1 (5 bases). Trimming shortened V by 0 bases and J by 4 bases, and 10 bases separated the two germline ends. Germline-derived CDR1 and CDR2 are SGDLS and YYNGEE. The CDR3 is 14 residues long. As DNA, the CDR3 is TGTGCCAGCAGCGTAGGGGGCGCCGGCTATGGCTACACCTTC. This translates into CASSVGGAGYGYTF.

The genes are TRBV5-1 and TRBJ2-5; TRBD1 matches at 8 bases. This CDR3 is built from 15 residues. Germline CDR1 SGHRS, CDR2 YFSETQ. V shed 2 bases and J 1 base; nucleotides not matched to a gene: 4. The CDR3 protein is CASSFGQGGQETQYF. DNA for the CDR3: TGCGCCAGCAGCTTTGGACAGGGAGGCCAAGAGACCCAGTACTTC.

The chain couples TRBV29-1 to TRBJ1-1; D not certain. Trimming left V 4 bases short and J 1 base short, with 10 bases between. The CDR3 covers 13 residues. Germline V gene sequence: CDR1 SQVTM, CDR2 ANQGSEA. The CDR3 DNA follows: TGCAGCGTTGCGAGGGATGGGAACACTGAAGCTTTCTTT. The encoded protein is CSVARDGNTEAFF.

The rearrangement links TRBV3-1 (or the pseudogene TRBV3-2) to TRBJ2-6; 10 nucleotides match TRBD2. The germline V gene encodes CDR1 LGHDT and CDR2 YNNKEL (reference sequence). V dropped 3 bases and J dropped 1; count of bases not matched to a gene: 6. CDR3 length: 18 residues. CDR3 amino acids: CASSHGAGGTSGANVLTF. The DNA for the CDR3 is TGTGCCAGCAGCCACGGAGCGGGGGGGACTTCTGGGGCCAACGTCCTGACTTTC.

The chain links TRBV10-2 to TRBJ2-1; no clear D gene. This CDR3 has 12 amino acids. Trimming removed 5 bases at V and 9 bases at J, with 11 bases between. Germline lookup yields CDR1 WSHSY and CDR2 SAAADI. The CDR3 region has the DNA TGCGCCAGCAGTCGACAACTATCTGAGCAGTTCTTC. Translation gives CASSRQLSEQFF.

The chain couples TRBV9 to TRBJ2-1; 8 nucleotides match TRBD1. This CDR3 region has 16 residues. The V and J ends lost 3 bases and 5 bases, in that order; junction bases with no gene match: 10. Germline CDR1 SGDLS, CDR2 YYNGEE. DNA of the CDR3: TGTGCCAGCAGCGAAGGTGGGGGACAGGTGCACAATGAGCAGTTCTTC. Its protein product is CASSEGGGQVHNEQFF.

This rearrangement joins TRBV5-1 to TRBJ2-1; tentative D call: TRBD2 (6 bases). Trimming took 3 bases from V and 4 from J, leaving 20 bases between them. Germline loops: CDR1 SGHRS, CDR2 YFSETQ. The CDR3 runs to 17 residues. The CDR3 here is CASSSPTTSRDYNEQFF. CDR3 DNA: TGCGCCAGCAGCTCCCCTACCACTAGCCGGGATTACAATGAGCAGTTCTTC.

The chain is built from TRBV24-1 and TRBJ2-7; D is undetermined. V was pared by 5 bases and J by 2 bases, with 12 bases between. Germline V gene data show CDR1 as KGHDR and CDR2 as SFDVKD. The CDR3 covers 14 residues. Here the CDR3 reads CATSAPDGTYEQYF. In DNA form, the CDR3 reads TGTGCCACCAGTGCTCCGGACGGAACCTACGAGCAGTACTTC.

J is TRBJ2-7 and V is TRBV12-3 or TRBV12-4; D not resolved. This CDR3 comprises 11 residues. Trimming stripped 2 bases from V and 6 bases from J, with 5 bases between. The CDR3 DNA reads TGTGCCAGCAGTTTACGGCGCGAGCAGTACTTC. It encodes CASSLRREQYF.

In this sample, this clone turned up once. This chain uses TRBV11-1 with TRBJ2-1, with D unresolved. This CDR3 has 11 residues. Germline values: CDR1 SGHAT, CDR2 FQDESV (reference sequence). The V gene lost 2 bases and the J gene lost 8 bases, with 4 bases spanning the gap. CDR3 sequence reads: CASSLSDEQFF. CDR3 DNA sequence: TGTGCCAGCAGCTTATCCGATGAGCAGTTCTTC.

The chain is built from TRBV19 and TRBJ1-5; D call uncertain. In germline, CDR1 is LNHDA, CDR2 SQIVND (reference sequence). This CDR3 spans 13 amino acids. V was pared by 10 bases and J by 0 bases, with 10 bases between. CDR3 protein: CATKGISNQPQHF. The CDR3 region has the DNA TGTGCCACCAAGGGAATTAGCAATCAGCCCCAGCATTTT.

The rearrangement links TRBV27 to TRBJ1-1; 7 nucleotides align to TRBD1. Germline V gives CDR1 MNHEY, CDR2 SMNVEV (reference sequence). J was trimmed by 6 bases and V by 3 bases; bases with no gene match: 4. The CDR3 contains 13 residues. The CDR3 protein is CASSLDRSAEAFF. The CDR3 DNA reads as TGTGCCAGCAGTTTGGACAGGTCCGCTGAAGCTTTCTTT.

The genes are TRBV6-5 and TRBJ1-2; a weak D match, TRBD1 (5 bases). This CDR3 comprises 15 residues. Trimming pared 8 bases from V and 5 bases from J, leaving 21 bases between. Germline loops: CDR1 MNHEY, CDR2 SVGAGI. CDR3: CASAPGGWAWYGYTF. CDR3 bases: TGTGCCAGCGCCCCCGGGGGGTGGGCGTGGTATGGCTACACCTTC.

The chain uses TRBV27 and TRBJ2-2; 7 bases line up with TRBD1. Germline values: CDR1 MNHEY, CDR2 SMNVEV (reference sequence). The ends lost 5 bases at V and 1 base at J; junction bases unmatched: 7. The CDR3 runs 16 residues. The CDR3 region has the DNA TGTGCCAGCAGTCCCTGGACAGGCCTGAACACCGGGGAGCTGTTTTTT. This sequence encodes CASSPWTGLNTGELFF.

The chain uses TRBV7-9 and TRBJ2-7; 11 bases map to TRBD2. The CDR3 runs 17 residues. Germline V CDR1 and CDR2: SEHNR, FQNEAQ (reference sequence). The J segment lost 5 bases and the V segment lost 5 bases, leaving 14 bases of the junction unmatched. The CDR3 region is CASSPIAGGPTGNEQYF. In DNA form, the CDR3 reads TGTGCCAGCAGCCCGATAGCGGGAGGGCCAACGGGCAACGAGCAGTACTTC. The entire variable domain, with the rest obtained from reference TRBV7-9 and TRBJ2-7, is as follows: DTGVSQNPRHKITKRGQNVTFRCDPISEHNRLYWYRQTLGQGPEFLTYFQNEAQLEKSRLLSDRFSAERPKGSFSTLEIQRTEQGDSAMYLCASSPIAGGPTGNEQYFGPGTRLTVT.

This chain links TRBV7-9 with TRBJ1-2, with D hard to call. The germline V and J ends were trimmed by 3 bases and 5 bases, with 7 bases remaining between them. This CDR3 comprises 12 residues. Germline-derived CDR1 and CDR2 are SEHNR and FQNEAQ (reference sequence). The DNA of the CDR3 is TGTGCCAGCAGCTTTAGGGCGTATGGCTACACCTTC. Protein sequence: CASSFRAYGYTF.

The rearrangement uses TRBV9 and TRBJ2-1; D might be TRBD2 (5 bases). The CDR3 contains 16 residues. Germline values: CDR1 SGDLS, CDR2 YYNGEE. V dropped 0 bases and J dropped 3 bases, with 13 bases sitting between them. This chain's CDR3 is CASSVVSIGIYNEQFF. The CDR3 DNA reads TGTGCCAGCAGCGTAGTTTCGATCGGGATCTACAATGAGCAGTTCTTC.

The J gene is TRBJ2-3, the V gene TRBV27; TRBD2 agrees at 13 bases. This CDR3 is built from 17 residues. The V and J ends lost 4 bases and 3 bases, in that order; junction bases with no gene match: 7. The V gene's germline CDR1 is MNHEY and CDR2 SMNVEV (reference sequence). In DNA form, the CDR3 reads TGTGCCAGCAGTTCCAGAGGACTAGCGGGAGTGACAGATACGCAGTATTTT. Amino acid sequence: CASSSRGLAGVTDTQYF.

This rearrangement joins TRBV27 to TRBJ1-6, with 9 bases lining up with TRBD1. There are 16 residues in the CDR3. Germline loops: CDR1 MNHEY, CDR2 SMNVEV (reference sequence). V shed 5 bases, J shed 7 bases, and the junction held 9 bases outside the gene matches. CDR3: CASSPRDRARNSPLHF. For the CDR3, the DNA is TGTGCCAGCAGTCCCCGGGACAGGGCACGCAATTCACCCCTCCACTTT.

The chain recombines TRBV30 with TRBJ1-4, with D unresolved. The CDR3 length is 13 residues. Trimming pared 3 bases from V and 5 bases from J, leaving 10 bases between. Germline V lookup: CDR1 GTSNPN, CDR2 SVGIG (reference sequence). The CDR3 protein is CAWSSRGNEKLFF. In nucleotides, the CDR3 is TGTGCCTGGAGCTCCCGGGGAAATGAAAAACTGTTTTTT.

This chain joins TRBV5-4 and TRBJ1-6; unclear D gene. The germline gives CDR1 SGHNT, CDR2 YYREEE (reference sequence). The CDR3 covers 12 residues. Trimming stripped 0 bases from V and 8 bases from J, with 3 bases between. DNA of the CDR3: TGTGCCAGCAGCTTGGACGATTCACCCCTCCACTTT. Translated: CASSLDDSPLHF.

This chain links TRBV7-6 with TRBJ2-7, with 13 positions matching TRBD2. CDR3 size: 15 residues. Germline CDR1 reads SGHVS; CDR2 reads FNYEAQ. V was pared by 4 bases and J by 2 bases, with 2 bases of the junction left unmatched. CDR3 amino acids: CASSSGLAGTYEQYF. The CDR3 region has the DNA TGTGCCAGCAGCTCGGGACTAGCGGGAACCTACGAGCAGTACTTC.

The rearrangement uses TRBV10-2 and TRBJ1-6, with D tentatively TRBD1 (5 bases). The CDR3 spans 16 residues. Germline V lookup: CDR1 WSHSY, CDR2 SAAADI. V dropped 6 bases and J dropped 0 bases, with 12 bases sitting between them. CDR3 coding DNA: TGCGCCAGCAGCCGGGACTTGAGCTCCTATAATTCACCCCTCCACTTT. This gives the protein CASSRDLSSYNSPLHF.

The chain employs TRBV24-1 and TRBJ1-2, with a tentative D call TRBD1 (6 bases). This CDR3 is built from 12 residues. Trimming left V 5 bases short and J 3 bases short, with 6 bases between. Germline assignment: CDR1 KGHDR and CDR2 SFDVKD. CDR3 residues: CATSAGDYGYTF. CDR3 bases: TGTGCCACCAGTGCAGGGGACTATGGCTACACCTTC.